A single sample is the source of the 21 T cell receptor beta chains below, sequenced in a study of blood T cells in healthy people across ages. It was with a sample-barcoded 5' primer and a J-beta primer mix that a second PCR of about 6 to 12 cycles was run. Each CDR3 protein is one row after TCRdb ran MiXCR on the 5' RACE reads. The data contain fewer than 900,000 distinct CDR3 sequences, roughly 35% of them seen just once; the ten biggest clones take up 13%. Sequenced material: blood. These TCRs come from a man in his late teens or twenties in good health.

This clonotype has a handful of counts. This sequence joins TRBV12-3 or TRBV12-4 and TRBJ2-7; 7 nucleotides align to TRBD1. The CDR3 totals 14 residues. The V gene end was trimmed by 4 bases and the J gene end by 7 bases; junction bases not matched to a gene: 10. CDR3 residues: CASSYSTGMHEQYF. The CDR3 DNA reads as TGTGCCAGCAGTTACTCGACAGGGATGCATGAGCAGTACTTC.

In this sample, this clonotype turned up a few times. The rearrangement uses TRBV14 and TRBJ2-1; 8 bases line up with TRBD1. The CDR3 totals 14 residues. Trimming at V came to 4 bases and at J to 8 bases, leaving 7 bases not matched to a gene. CDR1 and CDR2 (germline): SGHDN, FVKESK. CDR3 residues: CASSPLGQADEQFF. CDR3 DNA: TGTGCCAGCAGCCCGTTGGGACAGGCGGATGAGCAGTTCTTC.

This rearrangement joins TRBV7-8 to TRBJ2-1; TRBD2 is a possible D gene (5 bases). CDR1 and CDR2 from the germline V gene are SGHVS and FQNEAQ. V gave up 1 base and J gave up 5 bases, with 15 bases separating them. The CDR3 sequence is 16 residues long. CDR3 residues: CASSLVILASDNEQFF. CDR3 coding DNA: TGTGCCAGCAGCTTAGTAATCCTAGCATCAGACAATGAGCAGTTCTTC.

As concerns this clonotype: One base away lies a much larger clone, so this may be a sequencing read error. The CDR3 loop is CASSGPDRPHEQFF. CDR3 nucleotides: TGTGCCAGCAGCGGGCCTGACAGGCCCCATGAGCAGTTCTTC. J is TRBJ2-1 and V is TRBV7-2; weak D call: TRBD1 (6 bases). The CDR3 totals 14 residues. CDR1 is SGHTA and CDR2 is FQGNSA in the germline V gene. V was trimmed by 5 bases and J by 8 bases, leaving 16 bases between them.

J is TRBJ2-3 and V is TRBV2; tentatively, D is TRBD2 (7 bases). Trimming stripped 4 bases from V and 6 bases from J, with 20 bases between. CDR1 is SNHLY and CDR2 is FYNNEI in the germline V gene. The CDR3 has 16 residues. CDR3 in DNA: TGTGCCAGCAGTGGGGGGGGGGGCTACTCAGGTGATACGCAGTATTTT. Protein: CASSGGGGYSGDTQYF.

This clonotype was seen many times. The genes are TRBV7-8 and TRBJ2-1, with a weak D call TRBD1 (5 bases). Germline-derived CDR1 and CDR2 are SGHVS and FQNEAQ. The CDR3 totals 14 residues. The ends were cut back, 0 bases at V and 5 bases at J, with 8 bases in the middle. CDR3 sequence reads: CASSLASRDNEQFF. The CDR3 DNA reads TGTGCCAGCAGCTTAGCGTCCAGGGACAATGAGCAGTTCTTC.

J is TRBJ2-1 and V is TRBV20-1; D is tentatively TRBD1 or TRBD2 (5 bases each). The germline V and J ends were trimmed by 6 bases and 2 bases, with 17 bases remaining between them. This CDR3 contains 15 residues. Germline V gives CDR1 DFQATT, CDR2 SNEGSKA (reference sequence). The CDR3 nucleotides read TGCAGTGCGCTACCGGGACGACCGGCCTACAATGAGCAGTTCTTC. This encodes CSALPGRPAYNEQFF.

Comments on this clonotype: A much bigger clone sits one base away, suggesting this may be a read error. The chain combines TRBV15 with TRBJ2-7; D remains ambiguous. Germline V gene data show CDR1 as LNHNV and CDR2 as YYDKDF (reference sequence). The CDR3 spans 13 residues. CDR3 sequence: CATSKARTYVQYF. The CDR3 DNA reads TGTGCCACCAGCAAGGCCAGAACCTACGTGCAGTACTTC.

A note on this clonotype: This may stem from a read error, because a much larger clone lies one nucleotide away. The J gene is TRBJ2-1, the V gene TRBV3-1; possibly TRBD2 for D (6 bases). Germline CDR1 LGHDT, CDR2 YNNKEL (reference sequence). The CDR3 extends over 12 amino acids. The CDR3 DNA sequence: TGTGCCGGCAGCCTTCGACTAGGCGGGCAGTTCTTC. It encodes CAGSLRLGGQFF.

The chain uses TRBV5-6 and TRBJ2-7; D possibly corresponds to TRBD1 (6 bases). There are 15 residues in the CDR3. V shed 6 bases and J shed 7 bases, with 23 bases lying between them. The germline V gene encodes CDR1 SGHDT and CDR2 YYEEEE. The CDR3 coding sequence is TGTGCCAGCACCCGGCAGGGGACACCTTACAATGAGCAGTACTTC. Residues: CASTRQGTPYNEQYF.

Turning to this clonotype: One base away lies a much larger clone, so this may be a sequencing read error. The V call is TRBV12-3 or TRBV12-4, the J call TRBJ2-1; 10 bases are shared with TRBD2. This CDR3 is 14 amino acids long. As DNA, the CDR3 is TGTGCCGGCAGTCGAAGCGGGGGGGTCGGTGAGCAGTTCTTC. This translates into CAGSRSGGVGEQFF.

J is TRBJ2-5 and V is TRBV2; D is possibly TRBD1 or TRBD2 (5 bases each). CDR3 length: 16 amino acids. V lost 2 bases and J 3 bases, leaving 16 bases between the germline ends. CDR1 and CDR2 from the germline V gene are SNHLY and FYNNEI. CDR3 coding DNA: TGTGCCAGCAGTGAACGGCAGGGAGAGTTGGAAGAGACCCAGTACTTC. This sequence encodes CASSERQGELEETQYF.

Regarding this clonotype: An end of the junction does not agree with germline; a read error may underlie this. The chain links TRBV5-1 to TRBJ1-2; 10 positions agree with TRBD1. In germline, CDR1 is SGHRS, CDR2 YFSETQ. The CDR3 is made up of 16 amino acids. Written as DNA, the CDR3 is TGCGCCGGCAGCTCTAGACAGGGGGCGCTTGACTATGGCTACACCTTC. Translating gives CAGSSRQGALDYGYTF.

This clonotype was found a few times. The rearrangement links TRBV6-2 or TRBV6-3 to TRBJ2-7, with 7 bases aligning to TRBD1. The V segment lost 5 bases and the J segment 2 bases; nucleotides outside the gene matches: 12. The CDR3 spans 16 residues. The germline V gene has CDR1 MNHEY and CDR2 SVGEGT. The CDR3: CASSRPPDRAAYEQYF. CDR3 sequence (DNA): TGTGCCAGCAGTCGCCCTCCCGACAGGGCAGCCTACGAGCAGTACTTC.

This clonotype was recorded a few times. With a much larger clone just one base away, this may be a read error. The chain recombines TRBV24-1 with TRBJ2-5; D may be TRBD1 or TRBD2 (5 bases each). Trimming cost V 3 bases and J 5 bases, with 12 bases left between them. The germline gives CDR1 KGHDR, CDR2 SFDVKD. CDR3 length: 14 amino acids. CDR3 nucleotide sequence: TGTGCCACCAGTGATGATGGGGGAATGGAGACCCAGTACTTC. This encodes CATSDDGGMETQYF.

DNA for the CDR3: TGTGCCAGCAGCTTAGATAGTCGGGTGGGTCGGCCCCAGCATTTT. As protein: CASSLDSRVGRPQHF. The V and J genes are TRBV7-2 and TRBJ1-5; D unresolved. The germline CDR1 and CDR2 sequences are SGHTA and FQGNSA. This CDR3 has 15 residues. Between the trimmed V and J ends, which lost 1 base and 9 bases, there was a span of 16 bases.

The gene calls are TRBV20-1 and TRBJ1-5; tentative D call: TRBD1 (5 bases). CDR3 size: 15 residues. V lost 1 base and J lost 3, with 13 bases in between. CDR1 and CDR2 (germline): DFQATT, SNEGSKA (reference sequence). CDR3 in DNA: TGCAGTGCTAGAGCCCTCGACAGCGCCAATCAGCCCCAGCATTTT. This sequence encodes CSARALDSANQPQHF.

The CDR3 coding sequence is TGCAGTGCTAGAGTTAGCGGGGGCCCTCAAGAGACCCAGTTCTTC. It is translated as CSARVSGGPQETQFF. The rearrangement joins TRBV20-1 to TRBJ2-5, with 9 positions matching TRBD2. Gene TRBJ2-1 matches the end of the DNA better, so the J call may be wrong. This CDR3 has 15 residues. Germline V gives CDR1 DFQATT, CDR2 SNEGSKA (reference sequence).

At least ten counts were recorded for this clonotype. V usage is TRBV4-2 and J usage is TRBJ2-5, with a possible D match to TRBD2 (7 bases). Germline CDR1 LGHNA, CDR2 YNFKEQ. The CDR3 has 16 amino acids. Trimming removed 4 bases at V and 2 bases at J, with 17 bases between. The CDR3 reads CASSLYAGATQETQYF. The CDR3 region has the DNA TGTGCCAGCAGCCTATATGCGGGGGCCACACAAGAGACCCAGTACTTC.

This clonotype was seen ten or more times. In DNA, the CDR3 is TGCAGTGCTAACCGCGCCAGGGGCTACACCTTC. Its translation: CSANRARGYTF. V usage is TRBV20-1 and J usage is TRBJ1-2; D uncertain. The CDR3 length is 11 residues. Between the trimmed V and J ends, which lost 4 bases and 8 bases, there was a span of 11 bases. The V gene's germline CDR1 is DFQATT and CDR2 SNEGSKA (reference sequence).

This clonotype was recorded once. The chain combines TRBV2 with TRBJ2-1, with 10 nucleotides matching TRBD2. Looked up from germline, CDR1 is SNHLY and CDR2 is FYNNEI. There are 15 residues in the CDR3. Trimming took 5 bases from V and 3 from J; bases not matched to a gene: 4. CDR3 DNA: TGTGCCAGCAGTACTAGCGGGGTAAACTACAATGAGCAGTTCTTC. It yields the protein CASSTSGVNYNEQFF.